This TCR beta chain is from a study of identical twins. Study results and limitations: The models gave estimates that fell short of the out-of-frame TCR alpha sharing seen in monozygotic twins.

One entry per CDR3 protein results from TCRdb running MiXCR on the 5' RACE reads. The repertoire holds about 470,000 distinct CDR3 sequences, with approximately 24% as singletons. Remarks on this clonotype: What it binds is unknown.

This CDR3 is built from 14 residues. Trimming cost V 0 bases and J 8 bases, with 12 bases left between them. Germline V lookup: CDR1 SGDLS, CDR2 YYNGEE. These data also featured in a second study, about T cells expressing NK-cell markers. That paper notes: Of CD8+ T cells, about 1.0-8% belonged to dominant NKG2C+ clonotypes in several donors. These same clonotypes (in several donors) also led the CD3+CD56-NKG2C+ fraction.

This receptor was obtained from a woman aged 18-35 years in good health. The genes are TRBV9 and TRBJ2-1; no clear D. Sequencing was performed on CD4+ T cells sorted from blood. This CDR3 is CASSVGGQSYEQFF. CDR3 sequence (DNA): TGTGCCAGCAGCGTAGGCGGCCAGAGCTATGAGCAGTTCTTC.